The following is a T cell receptor beta chain sequence with its context. This sample is drawn from a study of radiotherapy plus CTLA-4 blockade in lung cancer. The repertoire was sequenced with immunoSEQ multiplex PCR; TCRdb's copy has only in-frame clones and lacks some. The table shows tens of thousands of clones, with approximately 79% occurring only once. Germline lookup yields CDR1 MDHEN and CDR2 SYDVKM. The CDR3 spans 14 residues. The ends were cut back, 6 bases at V and 9 bases at J, with 18 bases in the middle. This clonotype originated in a human donor with non-small cell lung cancer whose response to radiotherapy plus ipilimumab could not be evaluated. Some clones in this sample may be carry-over from other donors' samples. The starting material was peripheral blood, obtained from a patient treated with radiotherapy plus ipilimumab. This sequence joins TRBV28 and TRBJ1-5, with TRBD1 as a possible D gene (5 bases). This chain's CDR3 is CASSPPREESPQHF. For the CDR3, the DNA is TGTGCCAGCAGCCCCCCCAGGGAGGAGTCGCCCCAGCATTTT.